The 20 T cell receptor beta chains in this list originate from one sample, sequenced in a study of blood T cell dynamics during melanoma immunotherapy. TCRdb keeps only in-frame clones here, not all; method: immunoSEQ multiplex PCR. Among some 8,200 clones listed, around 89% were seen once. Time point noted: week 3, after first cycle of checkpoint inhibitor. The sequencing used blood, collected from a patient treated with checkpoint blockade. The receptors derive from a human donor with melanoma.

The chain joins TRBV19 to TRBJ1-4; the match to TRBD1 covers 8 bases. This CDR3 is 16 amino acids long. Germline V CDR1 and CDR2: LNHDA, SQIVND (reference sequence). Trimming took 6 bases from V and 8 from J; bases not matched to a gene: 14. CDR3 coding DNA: TGTGCCAGTAGCCACTCGGACAGGGCCCAACGGGAAAAACTGTTTTTT. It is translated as CASSHSDRAQREKLFF.

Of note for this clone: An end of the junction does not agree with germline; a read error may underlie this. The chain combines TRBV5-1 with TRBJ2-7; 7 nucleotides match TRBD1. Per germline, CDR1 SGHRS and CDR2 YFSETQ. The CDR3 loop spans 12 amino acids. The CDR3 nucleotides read TGCGCCAGCAGGGGGGACAGTCCCAAACCCGACTTC. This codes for CASRGDSPKPDF.

CDR3 in amino acids: CSALFGPEAFF. The DNA of the CDR3 is TGCAGTGCCCTCTTCGGGCCTGAAGCTTTCTTT. The chain links TRBV20-1 to TRBJ1-1; no clear D. The CDR3 is 11 residues long. The germline V and J ends were trimmed by 6 bases and 6 bases, with 11 bases remaining between them. Germline-derived CDR1 and CDR2 are DFQATT and SNEGSKA (reference sequence).

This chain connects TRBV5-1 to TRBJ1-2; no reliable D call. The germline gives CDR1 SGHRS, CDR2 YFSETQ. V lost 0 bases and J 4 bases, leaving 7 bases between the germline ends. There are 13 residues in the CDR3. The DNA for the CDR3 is TGCGCCAGCAGCTTGGAGGGTAGCTATGGCTACACCTTC. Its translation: CASSLEGSYGYTF.

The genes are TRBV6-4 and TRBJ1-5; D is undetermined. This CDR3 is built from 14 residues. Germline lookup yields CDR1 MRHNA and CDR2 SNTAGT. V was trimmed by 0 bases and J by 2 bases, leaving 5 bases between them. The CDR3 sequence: CASSDSLGNQPQHF. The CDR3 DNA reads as TGTGCCAGCAGTGACTCATTGGGCAATCAGCCCCAGCATTTT.

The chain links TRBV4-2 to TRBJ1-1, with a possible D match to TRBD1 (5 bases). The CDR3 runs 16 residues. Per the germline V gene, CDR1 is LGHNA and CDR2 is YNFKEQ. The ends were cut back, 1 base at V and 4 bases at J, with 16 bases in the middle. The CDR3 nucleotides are TGTGCCAGCAGCCAAGCAACGGGGGTAAGAGTCACTGAAGCTTTCTTT. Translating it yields CASSQATGVRVTEAFF.

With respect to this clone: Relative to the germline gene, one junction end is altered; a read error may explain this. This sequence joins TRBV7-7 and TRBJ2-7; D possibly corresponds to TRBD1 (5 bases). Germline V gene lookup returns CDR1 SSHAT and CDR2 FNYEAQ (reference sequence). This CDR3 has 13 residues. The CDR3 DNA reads TGTGCTAGCAGTCCATTGCAGGGATACGAGCAGTACTTC. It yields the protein CASSPLQGYEQYF.

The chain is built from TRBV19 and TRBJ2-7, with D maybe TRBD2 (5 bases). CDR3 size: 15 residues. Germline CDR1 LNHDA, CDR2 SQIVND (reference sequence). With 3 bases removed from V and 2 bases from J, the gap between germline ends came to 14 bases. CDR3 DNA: TGTGCCAGTAGTATTGGTTTCCGGGGAACCTACGAGCAGTACTTC. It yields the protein CASSIGFRGTYEQYF.

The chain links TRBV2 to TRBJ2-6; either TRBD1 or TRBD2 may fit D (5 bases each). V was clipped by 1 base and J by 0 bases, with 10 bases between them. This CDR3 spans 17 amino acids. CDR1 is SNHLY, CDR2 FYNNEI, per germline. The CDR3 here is CASSEEVGTSGANVLTF. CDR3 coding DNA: TGTGCCAGCAGTGAAGAGGTCGGGACCTCTGGGGCCAACGTCCTGACTTTC.

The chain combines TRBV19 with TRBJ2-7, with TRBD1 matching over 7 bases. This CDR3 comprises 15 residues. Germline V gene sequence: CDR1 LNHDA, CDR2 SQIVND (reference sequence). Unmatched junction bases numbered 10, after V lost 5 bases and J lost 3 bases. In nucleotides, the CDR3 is TGTGCCAGTAGTGCGGATATTGGGACAGTCTACGAGCAGTACTTC. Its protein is CASSADIGTVYEQYF.

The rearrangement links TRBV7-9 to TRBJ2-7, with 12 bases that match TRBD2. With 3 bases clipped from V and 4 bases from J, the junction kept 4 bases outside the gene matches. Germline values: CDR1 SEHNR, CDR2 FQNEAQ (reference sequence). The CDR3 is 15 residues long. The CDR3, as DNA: TGTGCCAGCAGCTTTTTGACTAGCGGGAGTTACGAGCAGTACTTC. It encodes CASSFLTSGSYEQYF.

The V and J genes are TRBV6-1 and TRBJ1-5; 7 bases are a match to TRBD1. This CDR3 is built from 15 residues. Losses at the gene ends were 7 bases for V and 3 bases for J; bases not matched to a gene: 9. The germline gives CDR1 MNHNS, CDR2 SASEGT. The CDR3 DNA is TGTGCCAGCACCAGACAGGGTCTCCCCAATCAGCCCCAGCATTTT. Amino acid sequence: CASTRQGLPNQPQHF.

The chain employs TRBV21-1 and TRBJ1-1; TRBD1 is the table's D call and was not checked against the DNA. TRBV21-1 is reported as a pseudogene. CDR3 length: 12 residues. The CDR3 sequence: CAIGVLNTEAFF. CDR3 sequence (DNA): TGTGCGATAGGGGTTCTAAACACTGAAGCTTTCTTT.

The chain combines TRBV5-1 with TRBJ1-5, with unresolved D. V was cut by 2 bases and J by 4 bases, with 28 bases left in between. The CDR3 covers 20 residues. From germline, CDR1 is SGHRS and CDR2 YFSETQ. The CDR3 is CASSLWKEGPYHYDNQPQHF. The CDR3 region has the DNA TGCGCCAGCAGCTTATGGAAGGAGGGTCCCTACCATTACGATAATCAGCCCCAGCATTTT.

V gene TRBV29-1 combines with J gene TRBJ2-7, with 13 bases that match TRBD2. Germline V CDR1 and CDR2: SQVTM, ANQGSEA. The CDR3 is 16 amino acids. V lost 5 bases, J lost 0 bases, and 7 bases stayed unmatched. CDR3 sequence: CSVSGLAGEVSYEQYF. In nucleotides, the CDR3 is TGCAGCGTTTCCGGACTAGCGGGGGAGGTCTCCTACGAGCAGTACTTC.

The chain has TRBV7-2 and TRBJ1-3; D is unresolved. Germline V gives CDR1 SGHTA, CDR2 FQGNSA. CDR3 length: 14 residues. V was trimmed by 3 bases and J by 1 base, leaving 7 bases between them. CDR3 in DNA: TGTGCCAGCAGCTTTCGTAGTTCTGGAAACACCATATATTTT. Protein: CASSFRSSGNTIYF.

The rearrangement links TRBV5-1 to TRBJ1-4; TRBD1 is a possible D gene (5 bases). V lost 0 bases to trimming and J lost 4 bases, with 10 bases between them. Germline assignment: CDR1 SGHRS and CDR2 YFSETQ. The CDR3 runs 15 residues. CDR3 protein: CASSLAGGVNEKLFF. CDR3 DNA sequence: TGCGCCAGCAGCTTGGCTGGGGGGGTTAATGAAAAACTGTTTTTT.

The CDR3 region has the DNA TGTGCCAGCTCACCAAGGGGGGATCCGAACACTGAAGCTTTCTTT. This encodes CASSPRGDPNTEAFF. The chain has TRBV18 and TRBJ1-1; weak D call: TRBD1 (6 bases). The germline gives CDR1 KGHSH, CDR2 LQKENI. Trimming removed 2 bases from V and 1 base from J, with 11 bases in between. This CDR3 is 15 amino acids long.

The CDR3 reads CASSHTGLPNTEAFF. The CDR3 bases are TGCGCCAGCAGCCATACAGGACTGCCGAACACTGAAGCTTTCTTT. The V and J genes are TRBV4-3 and TRBJ1-1, with a possible D match to TRBD1 (5 bases). The CDR3 sequence is 15 residues long. V was pared by 3 bases and J by 1 base, with 12 bases between. Per germline, CDR1 LGHNA and CDR2 YSLEER.

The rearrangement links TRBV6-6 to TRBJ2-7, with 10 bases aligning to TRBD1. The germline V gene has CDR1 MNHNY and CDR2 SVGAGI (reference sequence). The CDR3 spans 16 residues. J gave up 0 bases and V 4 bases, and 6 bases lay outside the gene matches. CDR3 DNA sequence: TGTGCCAGCAGTTCCAACCGGGACAGGGGCTCCTACGAGCAGTACTTC. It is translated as CASSSNRDRGSYEQYF.